The 7 T cell receptor beta chains below were found in one sample sequenced in a study of T-cell memory formation after mild COVID-19 (dated by TCRdb to the early 2020s). The library was obtained by 5' RACE. The sample was run on an Illumina NovaSeq 6000. Using fastp at Q25 and MiXCR, TCRdb reprocessed the public reads and kept productive beta chains. Records with the same CDR3 protein are collapsed into one entry carrying the most frequent genes and DNA. In this sample the table shows 400,000 to 500,000 distinct CDR3 sequences, less than 25% of which occur a single time. Clones ranked in the top ten supply around 9.5% of the sample. The sample comprised PBMCs or a T cell subset sorted from them (not recorded which). These TCRs come from an adult woman who had mild COVID-19 (a few samples of this study predate the infection). The sample titles of this study are shuffled in the database, so cell type and time point are left out; the donor was told from shared clones.

The V gene is TRBV6-5, the J gene TRBJ1-1; TRBD1 agrees at 7 bases. With 6 bases clipped from V and 12 bases from J, the junction kept 10 bases outside the gene matches. CDR3 length: 12 amino acids. Germline lookup yields CDR1 MNHEY and CDR2 SVGAGI. CDR3 loop: CASSSWTGTTFF. The CDR3, as DNA: TGTGCCAGCAGCTCCTGGACAGGCACGACTTTCTTT.

This clonotype was seen only a few times. The chain uses TRBV9 and TRBJ2-5; tentatively, D is TRBD1 or TRBD2 (5 bases each). The V end was cut by 4 bases, the J end by 4 bases, with 11 bases between. The germline CDR1 and CDR2 sequences are SGDLS and YYNGEE. The CDR3 totals 13 residues. This chain's CDR3 is CASSRSGRETQYF. As DNA, the CDR3 is TGTGCCAGCAGCCGATCAGGGAGAGAGACCCAGTACTTC.

The V gene is TRBV9, the J gene TRBJ2-6; tentative D call: TRBD1 (7 bases). The germline V and J ends were trimmed by 3 bases and 3 bases, with 28 bases remaining between them. The CDR3 length is 21 residues. The germline V gene encodes CDR1 SGDLS and CDR2 YYNGEE. CDR3 nucleotide sequence: TGTGCCAGCAGCGCCCGTCTGGGGCGGGGAACAGGGGAAAATGGGGCCAACGTCCTGACTTTC. It is translated as CASSARLGRGTGENGANVLTF.

The V gene is TRBV10-3, the J gene TRBJ2-7; 7 positions agree with TRBD1. The V gene's germline CDR1 is ENHRY and CDR2 SYGVKD. Trimming at V came to 4 bases and at J to 2 bases, leaving 2 bases not matched to a gene. This CDR3 spans 13 amino acids. CDR3 loop: CAISGDSTYEQYF. In DNA form, the CDR3 reads TGTGCCATCAGTGGGGACAGTACCTACGAGCAGTACTTC.

The chain employs TRBV15 and TRBJ2-7, with 8 positions matching TRBD2. CDR1 is LNHNV, CDR2 YYDKDF, per germline (reference sequence). This CDR3 region has 16 residues. V was clipped by 1 base and J by 5 bases; unmatched bases: 10. In nucleotides, the CDR3 is TGTGCCACCAGCAGAGCCTTACGGGGGGGCACCAACGAGCAGTACTTC. It is translated as CATSRALRGGTNEQYF.

The V call is TRBV30, the J call TRBJ1-1; 7 bases match TRBD1. J gave up 1 base and V 2 bases, and 16 bases lay outside the gene matches. CDR1 is GTSNPN, CDR2 SVGIG, per germline (reference sequence). This CDR3 has 18 amino acids. The CDR3 reads CAWSFRWARGQENTEAFF. The CDR3 coding sequence is TGTGCCTGGAGTTTCCGGTGGGCCCGCGGACAGGAGAACACTGAAGCTTTCTTT. The whole variable domain, remainder taken from reference TRBV30 and TRBJ1-1, is SQTIHQWPATLVQPVGSPLSLECTVEGTSNPNLYWYRQAAGRGLQLLFYSVGIGQISSEVPQNLSASRPQDRQFILSSKKLLLSDSGFYLCAWSFRWARGQENTEAFFGQGTRLTVV.

The V gene is TRBV7-9, the J gene TRBJ2-1; maybe TRBD2 (5 bases). The CDR3 totals 14 residues. Germline values: CDR1 SEHNR, CDR2 FQNEAQ (reference sequence). V was clipped by 2 bases and J by 5 bases, with 10 bases between them. The CDR3 region is CASSLILADNEQFF. The CDR3 nucleotides read TGTGCCAGCAGCTTAATTCTAGCAGACAATGAGCAGTTCTTC.